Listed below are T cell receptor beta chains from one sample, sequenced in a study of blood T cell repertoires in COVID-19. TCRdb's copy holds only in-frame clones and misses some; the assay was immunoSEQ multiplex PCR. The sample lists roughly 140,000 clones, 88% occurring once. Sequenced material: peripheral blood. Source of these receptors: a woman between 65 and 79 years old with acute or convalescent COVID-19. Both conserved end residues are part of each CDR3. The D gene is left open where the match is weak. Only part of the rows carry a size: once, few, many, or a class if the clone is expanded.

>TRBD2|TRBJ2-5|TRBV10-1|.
CASSDTQLPHGTSGGCVETQYF
TGCGCCAGCAGTGATACTCAACTACCACATGGGACTAGCGGGGGGTGTGTGGAGACCCAGTACTTC
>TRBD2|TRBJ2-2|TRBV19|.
CASSRGGLAGGGTGELFF
TGTGCCAGTAGTAGGGGTGGACTAGCGGGGGGCGGCACCGGGGAGCTGTTTTTT
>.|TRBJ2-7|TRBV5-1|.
CASSERTRSYEQYF
TGCGCCAGCAGCGAGAGGACAAGGTCATACGAGCAGTACTTC
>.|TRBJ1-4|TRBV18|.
CASSPAGTPNEKLFF
TGTGCCAGCTCACCAGCCGGGACACCTAATGAAAAACTGTTTTTT
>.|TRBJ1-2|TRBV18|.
CASSPGSYGYTF
TGTGCCAGCTCACCAGGGAGTTATGGCTACACCTTC
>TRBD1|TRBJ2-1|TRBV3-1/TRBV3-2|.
CASSRGTGDFNEQFF
TGTGCCAGCAGCCGCGGGACAGGGGATTTCAATGAGCAGTTCTTC
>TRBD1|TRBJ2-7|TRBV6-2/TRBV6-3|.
CASSFGQGSYEQYF
TGTGCCAGCAGTTTTGGACAGGGGTCCTACGAGCAGTACTTC
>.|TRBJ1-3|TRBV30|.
CAFTLKSLTGGNTIYF
TGTGCCTTCACACTCAAATCCCTGACGGGGGGAAACACCATATATTTT
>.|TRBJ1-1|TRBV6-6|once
CASSSMSTEAFF
TGTGCCAGCAGTTCCATGAGCACTGAAGCTTTCTTT
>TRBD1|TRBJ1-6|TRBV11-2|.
CASSLDRAGGGHRGSPLHF
TGTGCCAGCAGCTTAGATCGGGCGGGGGGGGGACACAGGGGTTCACCCCTCCACTTT
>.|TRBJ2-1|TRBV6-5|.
CASSSPKGQAYNEQFF
TGTGCCAGCAGTTCCCCAAAGGGGCAAGCCTACAATGAGCAGTTCTTC
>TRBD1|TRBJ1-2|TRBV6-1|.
CASSEWTGRYGYTF
TGTGCCAGCAGTGAATGGACAGGGAGGTATGGCTACACCTTC
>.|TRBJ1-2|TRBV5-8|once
CASPGRRSYGYTF
TGTGCCAGCCCCGGGAGAAGAAGCTATGGCTACACCTTC
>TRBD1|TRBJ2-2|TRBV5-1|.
CASSLVGQGAHRGELFF
TGCGCCAGCAGCTTGGTCGGACAGGGGGCGCATCGTGGGGAGCTGTTTTTT
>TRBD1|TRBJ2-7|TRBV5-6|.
CASSPIGTVSYEQYF
TGTGCCAGCAGCCCCATCGGGACAGTATCCTACGAGCAGTACTTC
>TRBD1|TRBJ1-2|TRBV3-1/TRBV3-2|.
CASSRTGTGGYTF
TGTGCCAGCAGCAGGACAGGCACTGGGGGCTACACCTTC
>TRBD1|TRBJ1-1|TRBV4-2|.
CASSQEKGARTEAFF
TGTGCCAGCAGCCAAGAAAAGGGGGCGAGGACTGAAGCTTTCTTT
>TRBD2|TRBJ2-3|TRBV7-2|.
CASSLKGLAGGSTDTQYF
TGTGCCAGCAGCTTAAAAGGACTAGCGGGGGGTAGCACAGATACGCAGTATTTT
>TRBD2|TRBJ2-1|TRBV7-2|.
CASSDSGTFYNEQFF
TGTGCCAGCAGCGATAGCGGGACCTTTTACAATGAGCAGTTCTTC
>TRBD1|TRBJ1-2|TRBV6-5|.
CASKGDSYGYTF
TGTGCCAGCAAAGGGGACAGCTATGGCTACACCTTC
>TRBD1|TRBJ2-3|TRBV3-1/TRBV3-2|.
CASSQGDRALLDTQYF
TGTGCCAGCAGCCAAGGGGACAGGGCTCTTTTAGATACGCAGTATTTT
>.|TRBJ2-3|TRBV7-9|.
CASSPNSDTQYF
TGTGCCAGCAGCCCGAACTCGGATACGCAGTATTTT
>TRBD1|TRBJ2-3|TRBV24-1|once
CATSGRDRFTDTQYF
TGTGCCACCAGTGGTCGGGACAGATTCACAGATACGCAGTATTTT
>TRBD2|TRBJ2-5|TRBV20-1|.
CSGERGETQYF
TGCAGTGGGGAGCGGGGCGAGACCCAGTACTTC
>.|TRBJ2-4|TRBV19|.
CASSPLRQGTRKNIQYF
TGTGCCAGTAGCCCCCTTAGGCAGGGAACCCGAAAAAACATTCAGTACTTC
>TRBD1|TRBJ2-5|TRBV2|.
CASSLRTGKKETQYF
TGTGCCAGCAGTCTCAGGACAGGGAAAAAAGAGACCCAGTACTTC
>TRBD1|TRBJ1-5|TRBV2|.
CASSAGTASNQPQHF
TGTGCCAGCAGTGCTGGGACAGCTAGCAATCAGCCCCAGCATTTT
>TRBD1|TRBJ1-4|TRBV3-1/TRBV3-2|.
CASSAPGTVNEKLFF
TGTGCCAGCAGCGCCCCCGGGACAGTGAATGAAAAACTGTTTTTT
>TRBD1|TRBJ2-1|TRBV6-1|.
CASSEVRGFTYNEQFF
TGTGCCAGCAGTGAAGTCAGGGGGTTCACCTACAATGAGCAGTTCTTC
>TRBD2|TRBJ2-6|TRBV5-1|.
CASSPEPRGGPGANVLTF
TGCGCCAGCAGCCCCGAACCGCGGGGGGGCCCCGGGGCCAACGTCCTGACTTTC
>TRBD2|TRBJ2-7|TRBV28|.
CASSFSLAGLSYEQYF
TGTGCCAGCAGTTTCTCCCTAGCGGGTCTCTCCTACGAGCAGTACTTC